Presented here are 2 T cell receptor beta chains from one specimen sequenced in a study of shared clonotypes between healthy human individuals. Method: immunoSEQ multiplex PCR; TCRdb's copy keeps in-frame clones and lacks some. The data contain about 1 million clones, roughly 80% of them seen just once; the ten biggest clones take up roughly 1.4%. Sequencing was done on a sample of memory CD4+ T cells sorted from blood. As to subset: CD45RA-negative fraction. Receptor source: a man aged 18 to 30 in good health.

In this sample, this clone turned up once. The genes are TRBV6-5 and TRBJ1-4; TRBD1 is a possible D gene (5 bases). Germline loops: CDR1 MNHEY, CDR2 SVGAGI. Between the trimmed V and J ends, which lost 6 bases and 6 bases, there was a span of 14 bases. This CDR3 comprises 14 residues. CDR3 nucleotide sequence: TGTGCCAGCAGGGGGACCGTCCTCGATGAAAAACTGTTTTTT. Its protein product is CASRGTVLDEKLFF.

The chain recombines TRBV5-4 with TRBJ2-7, with 10 bases lining up with TRBD2. The germline V gene encodes CDR1 SGHNT and CDR2 YYREEE (reference sequence). Trimming took 0 bases from V and 6 from J; bases not matched to a gene: 9. The CDR3 totals 16 residues. This CDR3 is CASSLGGSGRFGEQYF. The CDR3 DNA reads TGTGCCAGCAGCTTGGGGGGTAGCGGGAGGTTCGGCGAGCAGTACTTC.